Listed below are T cell receptor beta chains from one sample, sequenced in a study of blood T cells in healthy people across ages. TCRdb reprocessed the 5' RACE reads via MiXCR and lists one record per CDR3 protein. The sample lists under 800,000 distinct CDR3 sequences; 21% were seen once. The specimen was blood. The origin of the receptors is a man in his 70s in good health. Both conserved end residues are part of each CDR3. The order of the fields is clone size, D gene, V gene, J gene, CDR3 length, CDR3 DNA, CDR3 protein. The D gene is left open where the match is weak. Expanded clones are given a class, and other clones once, few, many or no size at all.

few	-	TRBV15	TRBJ2-7	14	TGTGCCACCAGCAGAGCTGCAGGTTGGACCGAGCAGTACTTC	CATSRAAGWTEQYF
few	-	TRBV9	TRBJ2-7	15	TGTGCCAGCAGCGTAGGAGAGGGTATAAGCAACGAGCAGTACTTC	CASSVGEGISNEQYF
once	-	TRBV21-1	TRBJ2-1	18	TGTGCCAGCAGCAAATTTCCCCCGAAACTGCTCACTCAAAATGAGCAGTTCTTC	CASSKFPPKLLTQNEQFF
-	-	TRBV28	TRBJ2-7	14	TGTGCCAGCAGTTTGATCCCATCGACCTACGAGCAGTACTTC	CASSLIPSTYEQYF
-	TRBD1	TRBV4-1	TRBJ2-5	18	TGCGCCAGCAGCCTCCGCCTCCCGGGACAGGGGGCCCAAGAGACCCAGTACTTC	CASSLRLPGQGAQETQYF
few	TRBD1	TRBV13	TRBJ2-7	14	TGTGCCAGCAGCCCAAGGGGACAGAGCTACGAGCAGTACTTC	CASSPRGQSYEQYF
-	TRBD1	TRBV12-3/TRBV12-4	TRBJ2-1	14	TGTGCCAGCTCCGGGACAGGGCTCTACAATGAGCAGTTCTTC	CASSGTGLYNEQFF
-	TRBD1	TRBV3-1	TRBJ1-1	15	TGTGCCAGCAGCCCATACACAGGGGGGCTTGCTGAAGCTTTCTTT	CASSPYTGGLAEAFF
-	-	TRBV27	TRBJ1-3	16	TGTGCCAGCAGTTGGAGGGGCTTATACTCTGGAAACACCATATATTTT	CASSWRGLYSGNTIYF
-	TRBD2	TRBV24-1	TRBJ2-1	17	TGTGCCACCAGCGGGACAGAGACTAGCGGGAGGGGCTATGAGCAGTTCTTC	CATSGTETSGRGYEQFF
-	-	TRBV7-8	TRBJ1-2	14	TGTGCCTGCAGCCGCGACAGCGGCAACTATGGCTACACCTTC	CACSRDSGNYGYTF
-	-	TRBV15	TRBJ2-1	12	TGTGCCACCAGCACGGGTAACAATGAGCAGTTCTTC	CATSTGNNEQFF
-	-	TRBV30	TRBJ1-1	15	TGTGCCTGGACCGCGGACGGGTATTTGAACACTGAAGCTTTCTTT	CAWTADGYLNTEAFF
many	-	TRBV18	TRBJ2-2	13	TGTGCCAGCTCACCATGGAGTACCGGGGAGCTGTTTTTT	CASSPWSTGELFF
few	TRBD2	TRBV7-9	TRBJ2-1	15	TGTGCCAGCAGCTGGACTAGCGGGGTCTCCTATGAGCAGTTCTTC	CASSWTSGVSYEQFF
-	-	TRBV6-5	TRBJ2-5	15	TGTGCCAGCAGTAGCCTGGGACTTGGTGTGGAGACCCAGTACTTC	CASSSLGLGVETQYF
many	-	TRBV4-1	TRBJ2-3	15	TGCGCCAGCAGCCAATACGGGGGGCAGGCAGATACGCAGTATTTT	CASSQYGGQADTQYF
many	-	TRBV28	TRBJ2-6	14	TGTGCCAGCAGACGGGACTCTGGGGCCAACGTCCTGACTTTC	CASRRDSGANVLTF
-	-	TRBV7-2	TRBJ2-1	12	TGTGCCAGCAGCTTAGCAGGACAGGAGCAGTTCTTC	CASSLAGQEQFF
-	-	TRBV4-1	TRBJ2-2	14	TGCGCCAGCAGCCAAGACAGGGTTTCCGGGGAGCTGTTTTTT	CASSQDRVSGELFF
many	TRBD2	TRBV12-3/TRBV12-4	TRBJ2-2	14	TGTGCCAGCAGTTTCCTAGCGGGTGCCGGGGAGCTGTTTTTT	CASSFLAGAGELFF
few	TRBD2	TRBV20-1	TRBJ2-7	14	TGCAGTGCCTACGGACTAGCGGGACACTACGAGCAGTACTTC	CSAYGLAGHYEQYF